Described below is a single T cell receptor (beta chain) sequence and its context. Its specificity is unknown. This CDR3 is 18 amino acids long. The V gene end was trimmed by 5 bases and the J gene end by 8 bases; junction bases not matched to a gene: 20. Germline values: CDR1 SGHAT, CDR2 FQNNGV. This entry is derived from a study of metastatic and nonmetastatic thyroid tumors. Study-wide context: From malignant and benign thyroid patients, repertoires in blood and in tumor or nodule tissue were compared.

Not a single patient had been given any form of treatment at any point before undergoing thyroid surgery. TCRdb re-clonotyped the PCR reads via MiXCR. The sample carries under 45,000 clones, over 25% recorded once. Overall study findings and caveats: It was reportedly found that TCR beta diversity was significantly higher in malignant thyroid tumors than in benign nodules, a difference seen in both blood and tumor samples.

The clonotype comes from a male donor with papillary thyroid cancer or a benign thyroid nodule (not recorded which). Some clones in this sample may be carry-over from other donors' samples. Sequenced material: blood. The V and J genes are TRBV11-2 and TRBJ2-2; 7 bases fit TRBD1. CDR3 nucleotides: TGTGCCAGCAGCCCAAATCCAGCCGGGACAGTGGGCATAGGGGAGCTGTTTTTT. It yields the protein CASSPNPAGTVGIGELFF.